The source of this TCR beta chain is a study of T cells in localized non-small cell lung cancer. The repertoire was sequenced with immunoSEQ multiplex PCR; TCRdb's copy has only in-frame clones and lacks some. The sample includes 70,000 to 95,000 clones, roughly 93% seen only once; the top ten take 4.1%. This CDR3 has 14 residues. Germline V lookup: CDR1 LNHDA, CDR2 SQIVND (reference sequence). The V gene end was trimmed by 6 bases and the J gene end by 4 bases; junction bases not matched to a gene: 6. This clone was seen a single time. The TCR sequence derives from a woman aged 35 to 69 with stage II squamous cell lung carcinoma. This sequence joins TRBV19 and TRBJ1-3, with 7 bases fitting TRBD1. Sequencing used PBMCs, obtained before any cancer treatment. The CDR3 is CASSSTGTGNTIYF. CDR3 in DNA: TGTGCCAGTAGCTCGACAGGGACGGGAAACACCATATATTTT.